This TCR beta chain was observed in a study of blood T cell repertoires in COVID-19. The overall study: Whether acute or convalescent, the COVID-19 samples came from the United States, Italy and Spain. The analysed material was cDNA or gDNA that came from T cells, B-cell-depleted T cells, or PBMCs.

V shed 6 bases and J shed 12 bases, with 21 bases lying between them. This CDR3 has 13 amino acids. The V gene's germline CDR1 is SGHTA and CDR2 FQGNSA. This clone has more than one count but fewer than ten. Methods used by the authors: Amplification with reference gene primers provided the estimates of nucleated cell counts. Clones were sequenced by immunoSEQ multiplex PCR, and TCRdb holds only the in-frame ones, with some missing. Clone size and the V and J calls come from that table; the DNA yielded D and trimming. The table has fewer than 400,000 clones, about 88% seen once. Sequenced: peripheral blood. The origin of this receptor is a human donor in a cohort sampled during active COVID-19. The gene calls are TRBV7-2 and TRBJ2-7, with TRBD1 as a possible D gene (5 bases). The CDR3 is CASSLSRTSARYF. The CDR3 nucleotides are TGTGCCAGCAGTCTGTCCCGGACATCCGCCCGGTACTTC. Full variable domain (outside the CDR3, taken from reference TRBV7-2 and TRBJ2-7): GAGVSQSPSNKVTEKGKDVELRCDPISGHTALYWYRQSLGQGLEFLIYFQGNSAPDKSGLPSDRFSAERTGGSVSTLTIQRTQQEDSAVYLCASSLSRTSARYFGPGTRLTVT.